The table lists the clone carrying this TCR beta chain with many counts. Its antigen remains unidentified. Germline and junction disagree at one end, which may indicate a read error. This entry comes from a study of neurological immune-mediated disorders. Study findings and constraints: The most TCR clonal expansion was seen in HTLV-1-associated myelopathy, and the least was seen in multiple sclerosis, which fell below healthy controls.

The sample's time point: longitudinal time-point 1 (baseline). The CDR3 consists of 15 residues. Germline assignment: CDR1 SGHRS and CDR2 YFSETQ. Synthesis of cDNA was carried out by template-switch 5'RACE. The reaction used 10-nucleotide random UMIs. One entry per CDR3 protein, called by TCRdb with MiXCR from the 5' RACE reads. The table includes 71,000 or so distinct CDR3 sequences, roughly an eighth detected once. Sequenced: PBMCs. V gene TRBV5-1 combines with J gene TRBJ2-7; 14 bases match TRBD2. This receptor was taken from a female donor with HTLV-1-associated myelopathy (HAM/TSP). The CDR3 nucleotides read TGCGCCAGCAGCTTGGAAAGCCGGACTAGCGGGGGGTCGAGCTTC. Protein sequence: CASSLESRTSGGSSF.